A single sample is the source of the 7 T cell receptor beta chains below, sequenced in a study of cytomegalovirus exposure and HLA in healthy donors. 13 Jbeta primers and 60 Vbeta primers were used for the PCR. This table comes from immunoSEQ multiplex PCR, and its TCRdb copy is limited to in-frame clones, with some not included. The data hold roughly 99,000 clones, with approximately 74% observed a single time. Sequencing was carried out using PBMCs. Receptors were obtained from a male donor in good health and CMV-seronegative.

The CDR3 loop is CSVALGHASYEQYF. The CDR3 coding sequence is TGCAGCGTTGCTCTGGGACACGCTTCCTACGAGCAGTACTTC. This rearrangement joins TRBV29-1 to TRBJ2-7, with TRBD1 as a possible D gene (6 bases). The CDR3 is 14 residues long. The V gene lost 4 bases and the J gene lost 1 base, with 14 bases spanning the gap. CDR1 SQVTM and CDR2 ANQGSEA come from the germline V gene.

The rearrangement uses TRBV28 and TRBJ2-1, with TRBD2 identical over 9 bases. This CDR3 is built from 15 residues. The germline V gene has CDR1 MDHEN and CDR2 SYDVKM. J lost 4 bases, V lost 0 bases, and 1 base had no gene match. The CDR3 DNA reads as TGTGCCAGCAGTTTATGGACTAGCGGATACAATGAGCAGTTCTTC. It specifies CASSLWTSGYNEQFF.

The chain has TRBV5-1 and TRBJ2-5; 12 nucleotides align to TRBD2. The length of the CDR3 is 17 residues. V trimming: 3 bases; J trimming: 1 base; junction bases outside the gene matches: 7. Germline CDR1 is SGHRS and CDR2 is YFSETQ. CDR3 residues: CASSYEPGLAGQETQYF. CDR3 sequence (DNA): TGCGCCAGCAGCTATGAGCCGGGACTAGCGGGCCAAGAGACCCAGTACTTC.

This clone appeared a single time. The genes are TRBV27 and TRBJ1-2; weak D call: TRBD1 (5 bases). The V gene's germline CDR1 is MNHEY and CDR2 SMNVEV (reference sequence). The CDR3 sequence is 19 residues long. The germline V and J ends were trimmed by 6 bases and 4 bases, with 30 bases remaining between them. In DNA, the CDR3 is TGTGCCAGCAGCGAAAATCGGGGGACCTCGGTCAAACGTCTCTATGGCTACACCTTC. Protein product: CASSENRGTSVKRLYGYTF.

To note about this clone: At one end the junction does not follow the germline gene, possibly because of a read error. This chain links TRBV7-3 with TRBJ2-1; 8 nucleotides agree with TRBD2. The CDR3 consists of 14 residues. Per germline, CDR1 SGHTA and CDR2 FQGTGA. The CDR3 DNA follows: TGTGCCAGCAGCCTAACCGGGGGGGGTGATGAGCAGTTCTTC. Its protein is CASSLTGGGDEQFF.

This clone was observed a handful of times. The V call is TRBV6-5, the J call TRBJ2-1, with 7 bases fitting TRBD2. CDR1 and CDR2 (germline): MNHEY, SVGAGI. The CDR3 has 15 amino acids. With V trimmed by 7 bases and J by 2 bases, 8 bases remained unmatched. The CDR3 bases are TGTGCCAGCACCTCGAGGACTAGGACCTACAATGAGCAGTTCTTC. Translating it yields CASTSRTRTYNEQFF.

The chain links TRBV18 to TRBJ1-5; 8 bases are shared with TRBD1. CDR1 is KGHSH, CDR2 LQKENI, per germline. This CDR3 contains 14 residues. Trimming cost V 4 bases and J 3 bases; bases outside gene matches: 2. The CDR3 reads CASSRGQDNQPQHF. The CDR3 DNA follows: TGTGCCAGCTCACGGGGACAGGACAATCAGCCCCAGCATTTT.